This entry lists 11 T cell receptor beta chains sequenced from one sample in a study of blood T cell repertoires in COVID-19. Assay: immunoSEQ multiplex PCR; the TCRdb copy retains only in-frame clones and omits some. The sample holds fewer than 250,000 clones, 80% to 85% seen once. The sequencing input was peripheral blood. The receptors were gathered from a human donor in a cohort sampled during active COVID-19.

This rearrangement joins TRBV28 to TRBJ2-5, with D maybe TRBD1 (6 bases). CDR3 length: 14 amino acids. The germline V gene encodes CDR1 MDHEN and CDR2 SYDVKM. V was cut by 6 bases and J by 0 bases, with 11 bases left in between. The CDR3: CASSRTGNQETQYF. Written as DNA, the CDR3 is TGTGCCAGCAGCCGAACAGGGAACCAAGAGACCCAGTACTTC.

CDR3 nucleotides: TGTGCCTGGAGTGTTAAGGGGTACACTGAAGCTTTCTTT. Residues: CAWSVKGYTEAFF. The chain employs TRBV30 and TRBJ1-1, with a weak D call TRBD1 (5 bases). Trimming took 0 bases from V and 3 from J, leaving 8 bases between them. In germline, CDR1 is GTSNPN, CDR2 SVGIG (reference sequence). The CDR3 extends over 13 amino acids.

The gene calls are TRBV6-5 and TRBJ1-1; perhaps TRBD1 as D (5 bases). The CDR3 runs 15 residues. V lost 5 bases and J lost 5, with 18 bases in between. From germline, CDR1 is MNHEY and CDR2 SVGAGI. The CDR3 sequence: CASSPSGGAPTEAFF. In DNA form, the CDR3 reads TGTGCCAGCAGTCCATCGGGAGGGGCGCCTACTGAAGCTTTCTTT.

The chain joins TRBV6-5 to TRBJ1-1, with 7 bases identical to TRBD1. J was trimmed by 5 bases and V by 1 base; bases with no gene match: 7. Germline CDR1 is MNHEY and CDR2 is SVGAGI. This CDR3 spans 15 amino acids. The CDR3 loop reads CASSYWGRGETEAFF. CDR3 sequence (DNA): TGTGCCAGCAGTTACTGGGGCAGGGGGGAAACTGAAGCTTTCTTT.

J is TRBJ2-3 and V is TRBV19; the match to TRBD2 covers 10 bases. V was clipped by 4 bases and J by 4 bases; unmatched bases: 5. The CDR3 has 15 amino acids. Germline CDR1 is LNHDA and CDR2 is SQIVND (reference sequence). CDR3 amino acids: CASSNLAGVSDTQYF. In DNA form, the CDR3 reads TGTGCCAGTAGTAATCTAGCGGGAGTCTCAGATACGCAGTATTTT.

The chain links TRBV2 to TRBJ2-7; D ambiguous. Looked up from germline, CDR1 is SNHLY and CDR2 is FYNNEI. V lost 3 bases and J 3 bases, leaving 9 bases between the germline ends. The CDR3 runs 13 residues. The CDR3, as DNA: TGTGCCAGCAGTGATGGGCAGAACTACGAGCAGTACTTC. Amino acids: CASSDGQNYEQYF.

This sequence joins TRBV19 and TRBJ1-5; D remains ambiguous. This CDR3 is 15 amino acids long. V shed 7 bases and J shed 0 bases, with 13 bases lying between them. The germline CDR1 and CDR2 sequences are LNHDA and SQIVND (reference sequence). CDR3 residues: CASNNIRDSNQPQHF. Written as DNA, the CDR3 is TGTGCCAGTAATAATATACGGGATAGCAATCAGCCCCAGCATTTT.

The chain joins TRBV19 to TRBJ2-7; 12 bases map to TRBD2. Germline CDR1 LNHDA, CDR2 SQIVND (reference sequence). The J segment lost 2 bases and the V segment lost 6 bases, leaving 14 bases of the junction unmatched. CDR3 length: 18 residues. CDR3: CASSLGPRTSGIAYEQYF. The CDR3 DNA sequence: TGTGCCAGTAGCCTGGGCCCCAGGACTAGCGGGATAGCCTACGAGCAGTACTTC.

The chain carries TRBV19 and TRBJ1-3; D is uncertain. The length of the CDR3 is 12 residues. In germline, CDR1 is LNHDA, CDR2 SQIVND (reference sequence). V lost 6 bases to trimming and J lost 4 bases, with 7 bases between them. Written as DNA, the CDR3 is TGTGCCAGTAGCCTAAACGGAAACACCATATATTTT. Translation: CASSLNGNTIYF.

The rearrangement uses TRBV5-1 and TRBJ1-3; no firm D call. V lost 4 bases and J 0 bases, leaving 11 bases between the germline ends. This CDR3 contains 15 residues. Germline-derived CDR1 and CDR2 are SGHRS and YFSETQ. The CDR3 is CASSKTRDSGNTIYF. CDR3 nucleotides: TGCGCCAGCAGCAAGACACGGGACTCTGGAAACACCATATATTTT.

The V and J genes are TRBV2 and TRBJ2-5; D is ambiguous. This CDR3 has 11 residues. In germline, CDR1 is SNHLY, CDR2 FYNNEI. Trimming pared 7 bases from V and 7 bases from J, leaving 10 bases between. As DNA, the CDR3 is TGTGCCAGCACCCCAGGCAGGACCCAGTACTTC. The encoded protein is CASTPGRTQYF.